These T cell receptor beta chains were read from a single sample in a study of blood T cell repertoires in COVID-19. The method was immunoSEQ multiplex PCR; TCRdb's version includes in-frame clones alone and lacks a portion of them. The sample lists tens of thousands of clones; approximately 84% were seen once. The sample comprised peripheral blood. All receptors derive from a human donor in a cohort sampled during active COVID-19. Each CDR3 is given without its conserved first and last residue. Only part of the rows carry a size: once, few, many, or a class if the clone is expanded.

J gene: TRBJ1-2
V gene: TRBV11-2
clone size: -
CDR3 protein: ASSPKSGQVYYGYT

J gene: TRBJ1-3
V gene: TRBV25-1
clone size: -
CDR3 protein: ASSEDRRSGNTIY

J gene: TRBJ1-1
V gene: TRBV10-3
clone size: -
CDR3 protein: AISELDRVTEAF

J gene: TRBJ1-2
V gene: TRBV5-1
clone size: once
CDR3 protein: ASSLAGTGGYGYT

J gene: TRBJ1-1
V gene: TRBV5-1
clone size: -
CDR3 protein: ASSLAQGNTEAF

J gene: TRBJ2-5
V gene: TRBV7-9
clone size: once
CDR3 protein: ASSAGSQETQY

J gene: TRBJ2-5
V gene: TRBV5-1
clone size: few
CDR3 protein: ASSLWALQETQY

J gene: TRBJ2-1
V gene: TRBV6-5
clone size: -
CDR3 protein: ASRMTGNNEQF

J gene: TRBJ1-1
V gene: TRBV6-4
clone size: -
CDR3 protein: ASSATANTEAF

J gene: TRBJ1-6
V gene: TRBV19
clone size: -
CDR3 protein: ASSRTGSKNSPLH

J gene: TRBJ2-2
V gene: TRBV5-6
clone size: -
CDR3 protein: ASRYTGQGRTGELF

J gene: TRBJ2-7
V gene: TRBV6-5
clone size: once
CDR3 protein: ASTLLPLTAGRQY

J gene: TRBJ2-1
V gene: TRBV30
clone size: -
CDR3 protein: ASTPRGLAGPIGVEQF

J gene: TRBJ2-3
V gene: TRBV7-9
clone size: -
CDR3 protein: ASSQRGGGAADTQY

J gene: TRBJ2-1
V gene: TRBV11-1
clone size: few
CDR3 protein: ASSLDGQRTYNEQF

J gene: TRBJ2-7
V gene: TRBV11-3
clone size: -
CDR3 protein: ASSSMDRSYEQY

J gene: TRBJ1-2
V gene: TRBV5-1
clone size: -
CDR3 protein: ASSLAGQGDGYT

J gene: TRBJ1-2
V gene: TRBV15
clone size: -
CDR3 protein: ATSRGWFYTGQPIYGYT

J gene: TRBJ1-4
V gene: TRBV11-2
clone size: few
CDR3 protein: ASSSILGQDEKLF

J gene: TRBJ2-7
V gene: TRBV4-2
clone size: -
CDR3 protein: ASSWQGGYEQY

J gene: TRBJ2-7
V gene: TRBV5-1
clone size: -
CDR3 protein: ASSLGQGSSYEQY

J gene: TRBJ1-1
V gene: TRBV28
clone size: few
CDR3 protein: ASSLNTGRGTEAF

J gene: TRBJ2-7
V gene: TRBV5-1
clone size: few
CDR3 protein: ASSLMTGTSYEQY

J gene: TRBJ2-1
V gene: TRBV15
clone size: -
CDR3 protein: ATSRDRGTGHNEQF

J gene: TRBJ2-7
V gene: TRBV14
clone size: -
CDR3 protein: ASSQAPGGTPSEKQY

J gene: TRBJ2-7
V gene: TRBV5-1
clone size: -
CDR3 protein: ASSLQRASYEQY

J gene: TRBJ2-5
V gene: TRBV2
clone size: once
CDR3 protein: ASSESELETQY

J gene: TRBJ2-4
V gene: TRBV7-2
clone size: -
CDR3 protein: ASSEDRALAKNIQY

J gene: TRBJ2-4
V gene: TRBV29-1
clone size: -
CDR3 protein: SAAAPRLGDIQY

J gene: TRBJ2-1
V gene: TRBV10-3
clone size: -
CDR3 protein: AIRTGQLYNEQF

J gene: TRBJ2-7
V gene: TRBV27
clone size: -
CDR3 protein: ASSHSGSTYEQY

J gene: TRBJ1-6
V gene: TRBV10-2
clone size: -
CDR3 protein: ASSESMRGSPLH

J gene: TRBJ2-1
V gene: TRBV14
clone size: -
CDR3 protein: ASSQAGFEQF

J gene: TRBJ1-5
V gene: TRBV6-1
clone size: -
CDR3 protein: ASSEARGTGRHQPQH

J gene: TRBJ1-5
V gene: TRBV6-5
clone size: -
CDR3 protein: ASSRTGRDQPQH

J gene: TRBJ2-1
V gene: TRBV4-1
clone size: -
CDR3 protein: ASSQGLRGLAAKSSYNEQF

J gene: TRBJ2-7
V gene: TRBV10-1
clone size: -
CDR3 protein: ASSEYERGRRCIWQY

J gene: TRBJ2-2
V gene: TRBV2
clone size: -
CDR3 protein: ASSELSLANTGELF

J gene: TRBJ2-1
V gene: TRBV4-2
clone size: -
CDR3 protein: ASSQWDRSSYNEQF

J gene: TRBJ2-2
V gene: TRBV19
clone size: -
CDR3 protein: ASSSGTSTGELF

J gene: TRBJ1-5
V gene: TRBV28
clone size: -
CDR3 protein: ASTQGQGVAPQH

J gene: TRBJ2-3
V gene: TRBV24-1
clone size: -
CDR3 protein: ATGQEVTGTQY

J gene: TRBJ1-4
V gene: TRBV4-2
clone size: -
CDR3 protein: ASSQSPTGGSEKLF

J gene: TRBJ2-5
V gene: TRBV5-1
clone size: once
CDR3 protein: ASSLALAGGGKETQY

J gene: TRBJ2-7
V gene: TRBV19
clone size: -
CDR3 protein: ASRLTSGRYEQY

J gene: TRBJ2-7
V gene: TRBV2
clone size: -
CDR3 protein: ASAKREVGEQY

J gene: TRBJ2-3
V gene: TRBV5-1
clone size: -
CDR3 protein: ASSLGLQDTQY

J gene: TRBJ1-5
V gene: TRBV4-2
clone size: -
CDR3 protein: ASSHRQERDQPQH

J gene: TRBJ2-2
V gene: TRBV7-6
clone size: -
CDR3 protein: ASSLLGLGQGDTGELF

J gene: TRBJ2-7
V gene: TRBV6-5
clone size: few
CDR3 protein: ASSFSGSSHEQY

J gene: TRBJ2-7
V gene: TRBV6-5
clone size: -
CDR3 protein: ASSLGQGANEQY

J gene: TRBJ2-3
V gene: TRBV5-1
clone size: -
CDR3 protein: ASSLGPQGAGDTQY

J gene: TRBJ2-7
V gene: TRBV5-6
clone size: -
CDR3 protein: ASSLVRTRSSYEQY

J gene: TRBJ2-1
V gene: TRBV6-6
clone size: -
CDR3 protein: ASRLEGQSPNEQF